Detailed here is one T cell receptor (beta chain). Its antigen remains unidentified. PCR employed 60 Vbeta and 13 Jbeta primers. Measured with immunoSEQ multiplex PCR; TCRdb has only the in-frame clones, and not every one. The sample has around 100,000 clones; about four fifths are singletons. This entry belongs to a study of cytomegalovirus exposure and HLA in healthy donors. Germline CDR1 reads SGHVS; CDR2 reads FQNEAQ. This CDR3 is 14 amino acids long. V was pared by 3 bases and J by 0 bases, with 5 bases between. The donors were healthy bone marrow donors. Regarding the study as a whole: Cytomegalovirus association was listed for roughly 160 TCR beta chains. Later analysis demonstrated an association between a missense DCLRE1C variant and TCR beta V- and J-gene trimming.

Sample: PBMCs. This chain uses TRBV7-8 with TRBJ1-4, with TRBD1 as a possible D gene (5 bases). This clonotype originated in a woman aged 40 to 55 in good health and CMV-seronegative. The CDR3 DNA is TGTGCCAGCAGCTTGACAGCAACTAATGAAAAACTGTTTTTT. It specifies CASSLTATNEKLFF.